The 20 T cell receptor beta chains reported below all come from one sample, sequenced in a study of blood T cell repertoires in COVID-19. The assay was immunoSEQ multiplex PCR, and TCRdb's table has in-frame clones only and misses some. The sample shows about 180,000 clones, roughly 84% of them seen only once. Sample: peripheral blood. The receptors come from a woman aged 40 to 50 with COVID-19, enrolled during active disease.

This rearrangement joins TRBV9 to TRBJ2-1, with 9 positions matching TRBD2. CDR1 is SGDLS, CDR2 YYNGEE, per germline. The CDR3 length is 17 residues. Trimming took 4 bases from V and 8 from J; bases not matched to a gene: 16. The CDR3 region has the DNA TGTGCCAGCAGCTTCCGTCCTGATAGCGGGAGTAGGGATGAGCAGTTCTTC. Translation: CASSFRPDSGSRDEQFF.

The rearrangement links TRBV7-9 to TRBJ1-5; D is uncertain. The CDR3 is 14 amino acids. V shed 4 bases and J shed 4 bases, with 11 bases lying between them. Per germline, CDR1 SEHNR and CDR2 FQNEAQ (reference sequence). Here the CDR3 reads CASSSDKPNQPQHF. Written as DNA, the CDR3 is TGTGCCAGCAGCTCTGACAAGCCGAATCAGCCCCAGCATTTT.

The chain carries TRBV21-1 and TRBJ2-3; the table's D call, TRBD2, was not checked against the DNA. TRBV21-1 is noted as a pseudogene. This CDR3 is 15 amino acids long. The CDR3 sequence is CASSKGGGATDTQYF. Written as DNA, the CDR3 is TGTGCCAGCAGCAAAGGGGGAGGGGCCACAGATACGCAGTATTTT.

This chain connects TRBV19 to TRBJ1-1, with 9 bases fitting TRBD1. Losses at the gene ends were 2 bases for V and 8 bases for J; bases not matched to a gene: 3. CDR1 is LNHDA and CDR2 is SQIVND in the germline V gene (reference sequence). The CDR3 extends over 13 amino acids. The CDR3 protein is CASSITTGGEAFF. The DNA for the CDR3 is TGTGCCAGTAGTATAACGACAGGGGGAGAAGCTTTCTTT.

The rearrangement links TRBV27 to TRBJ2-2; maybe TRBD2 (6 bases). V shed 6 bases and J shed 3 bases, with 14 bases lying between them. CDR3 length: 15 residues. Germline-derived CDR1 and CDR2 are MNHEY and SMNVEV (reference sequence). The CDR3 DNA sequence: TGTGCCAGCAGCGGGATAGCGGTGGACACCGGGGAGCTGTTTTTT. This encodes CASSGIAVDTGELFF.

This clone was recorded once. V usage is TRBV5-1 and J usage is TRBJ1-2, with D uncertain. The length of the CDR3 is 14 residues. Between the trimmed V and J ends, which lost 0 bases and 1 base, there was a span of 7 bases. The germline V gene has CDR1 SGHRS and CDR2 YFSETQ. The CDR3 DNA reads as TGCGCCAGCAGCTTGGTAGACAATAACTATGGCTACACCTTC. Its protein product is CASSLVDNNYGYTF.

This chain joins TRBV7-3 and TRBJ2-3; 9 positions match TRBD2. The CDR3 has 18 residues. From germline, CDR1 is SGHTA and CDR2 FQGTGA. V gave up 3 bases and J gave up 0 bases; unmatched junction bases: 10. The CDR3 DNA is TGTGCCAGCAGCTTGGGCGGGAGGGCCAATCCTAGCACAGATACGCAGTATTTT. It encodes CASSLGGRANPSTDTQYF. Complete variable domain (other parts from reference TRBV7-3 and TRBJ2-3): GAGVSQTPSNKVTEKGKYVELRCDPISGHTALYWYRQSLGQGPEFLIYFQGTGAADDSGLPNDRFFAVRPEGSVSTLKIQRTERGDSAVYLCASSLGGRANPSTDTQYFGPGTRLTVL.

This clone was seen a single time. The V call is TRBV10-3, the J call TRBJ2-7; the match to TRBD1 covers 7 bases. Germline CDR1 is ENHRY and CDR2 is SYGVKD. The V segment lost 3 bases and the J segment 1 base; nucleotides outside the gene matches: 9. The CDR3 is 16 residues long. CDR3 amino acids: CAISEPTRGQSYEQYF. In nucleotides, the CDR3 is TGTGCCATCAGTGAACCTACGAGGGGACAGTCCTACGAGCAGTACTTC.

V and J are TRBV7-9 and TRBJ1-3, with D unclear. Per the germline V gene, CDR1 is SEHNR and CDR2 is FQNEAQ (reference sequence). V lost 4 bases, J lost 0 bases, and 7 bases lay in between. The CDR3 contains 14 residues. The CDR3 coding sequence is TGTGCCAGCAGCTCCACCGGCTCTGGAAACACCATATATTTT. Translating gives CASSSTGSGNTIYF.

The chain joins TRBV27 to TRBJ2-7, with TRBD2 as a possible D gene (5 bases). The CDR3 extends over 16 amino acids. Trimming removed 11 bases at V and 0 bases at J, with 23 bases between. Germline V gene sequence: CDR1 MNHEY, CDR2 SMNVEV (reference sequence). CDR3: CASQPWFTGISYEQYF. Here the CDR3 DNA reads TGTGCCTCTCAGCCGTGGTTTACGGGGATCTCCTACGAGCAGTACTTC.

The rearrangement joins TRBV7-8 to TRBJ1-5, with 7 bases lining up with TRBD1. V lost 4 bases and J lost 5; bases outside the gene matches: 8. The germline V gene encodes CDR1 SGHVS and CDR2 FQNEAQ. The CDR3 contains 15 residues. CDR3 DNA: TGTGCCAGCAGCTCAGGGGGGCAGGGCTATCAGCCCCAGCATTTT. It is translated as CASSSGGQGYQPQHF.

The chain links TRBV7-6 to TRBJ1-5, with 8 bases fitting TRBD1. The V gene's germline CDR1 is SGHVS and CDR2 FNYEAQ. V shed 6 bases and J 6 bases; nucleotides not matched to a gene: 10. CDR3 size: 15 residues. CDR3 nucleotide sequence: TGTGCCAGCAGTTCTCGGACAGGGATTGGTCAGCCCCAGCATTTT. This sequence encodes CASSSRTGIGQPQHF.

The J gene is TRBJ1-5, the V gene TRBV7-9, with TRBD1 as a possible D gene (5 bases). This CDR3 is built from 15 residues. Germline CDR1 and CDR2: SEHNR and FQNEAQ (reference sequence). The germline V and J ends were trimmed by 1 base and 4 bases, with 11 bases remaining between them. The CDR3 sequence is CASSLVAGQNQPQHF. The CDR3 DNA follows: TGTGCCAGCAGCTTAGTAGCGGGGCAAAATCAGCCCCAGCATTTT.

This sequence joins TRBV6-5 and TRBJ2-5; 7 bases agree with TRBD2. Germline-derived CDR1 and CDR2 are MNHEY and SVGAGI. With V trimmed by 7 bases and J by 2 bases, 10 bases remained unmatched. The length of the CDR3 is 15 residues. CDR3 sequence: CASKTLTGGQETQYF. The CDR3 bases are TGTGCCAGCAAGACCCTAACGGGAGGACAAGAGACCCAGTACTTC.

The genes are TRBV10-3 and TRBJ1-1; possibly TRBD1 for D (5 bases). Looked up from germline, CDR1 is ENHRY and CDR2 is SYGVKD. The CDR3 extends over 14 amino acids. Trimming shortened V by 5 bases and J by 1 base, and 11 bases separated the two germline ends. This chain's CDR3 is CAISFGATNTEAFF. The DNA for the CDR3 is TGTGCCATCAGTTTTGGGGCGACGAACACTGAAGCTTTCTTT.

Only a few counts were recorded for this clone. The sample has other DNA sequences that encode this CDR3 too. This chain links TRBV28 with TRBJ1-2; D not certain. The CDR3 extends over 10 amino acids. V lost 6 bases to trimming and J lost 5 bases, with 4 bases between them. Per germline, CDR1 MDHEN and CDR2 SYDVKM. This CDR3 is CASSLYGYTF. The CDR3 DNA is TGTGCCAGCAGCCTTTATGGCTACACCTTC.

The chain recombines TRBV18 with TRBJ1-3, with 7 bases lining up with TRBD1. CDR3 size: 14 residues. Germline assignment: CDR1 KGHSH and CDR2 LQKENI. J lost 5 bases, V lost 6 bases, and 7 bases had no gene match. Here the CDR3 DNA reads TGTGCCAGCTCCTGGGACAGCCTCAGAAACACCATATATTTT. This gives the protein CASSWDSLRNTIYF.

The V call is TRBV3-1 (or the pseudogene TRBV3-2), the J call TRBJ2-3; D is undetermined. Trimming shortened V by 1 base and J by 2 bases, and 10 bases separated the two germline ends. Germline CDR1 and CDR2: LGHDT and YNNKEL (reference sequence). The CDR3 contains 15 residues. The CDR3 here is CASSQAWPPTDTQYF. CDR3 nucleotide sequence: TGTGCCAGCAGCCAAGCTTGGCCCCCCACAGATACGCAGTATTTT.

The J gene is TRBJ2-1, the V gene TRBV7-6; a weak D match, TRBD1 (5 bases). V was pared by 5 bases and J by 6 bases, with 8 bases between. The germline CDR1 and CDR2 sequences are SGHVS and FNYEAQ. The CDR3 extends over 12 amino acids. CDR3 sequence: CASSQGSNEQFF. CDR3 DNA: TGTGCCAGCAGCCAGGGTAGCAATGAGCAGTTCTTC.

The chain combines TRBV4-1 with TRBJ2-3, with 7 bases identical to TRBD2. The CDR3 sequence is 15 residues long. CDR1 and CDR2 (germline): MGHRA, YSYEKL. Losses at the gene ends were 5 bases for V and 4 bases for J; bases not matched to a gene: 9. The CDR3 DNA sequence: TGCGCCAGCAGCTTAATAGCGGGTCCCGCAGATACGCAGTATTTT. It codes for CASSLIAGPADTQYF.